This TCR beta chain was documented in a study of tumor and adjacent non-tumor tissue in lung cancer. This clonotype was seen a handful of times. As yet, its antigen is unknown. The CDR3 has 16 residues. V shed 3 bases and J 5 bases; nucleotides not matched to a gene: 5. Germline V gene sequence: CDR1 MDHEN, CDR2 SYDVKM. General study findings and limits: Top 100 clones took a larger repertoire share in normal lung.

RNA was extracted from bulk tissue without any cell sorting. Newly diagnosed lung cancer patients had thoracic surgery in China, August–November 2014, without prior chemotherapy. The library came from three nested PCR rounds adapted from ARM-PCR protocols. Each CDR3 protein is one row after TCRdb ran MiXCR on the multiplex PCR reads. Among about 80,000 distinct CDR3 sequences listed, 72% were seen once. This sequence was found in a woman aged 40 to 50 with non-small cell lung cancer. The V gene is TRBV28, the J gene TRBJ2-1, with TRBD2 matching over 12 bases. Sequenced input: lung tumor tissue. CDR3 region: CASSFPTSGGHNEQFF. CDR3 nucleotide sequence: TGTGCCAGCAGTTTTCCGACTAGCGGGGGCCACAATGAGCAGTTCTTC.